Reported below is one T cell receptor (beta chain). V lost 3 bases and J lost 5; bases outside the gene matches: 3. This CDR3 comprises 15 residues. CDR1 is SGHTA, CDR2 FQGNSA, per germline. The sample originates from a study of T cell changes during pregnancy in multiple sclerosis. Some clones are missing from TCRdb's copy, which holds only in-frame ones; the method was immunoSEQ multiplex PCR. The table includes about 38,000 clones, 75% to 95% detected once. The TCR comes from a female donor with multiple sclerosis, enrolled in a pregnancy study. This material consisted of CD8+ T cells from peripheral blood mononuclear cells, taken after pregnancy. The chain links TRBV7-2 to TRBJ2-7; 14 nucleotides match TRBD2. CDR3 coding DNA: TGTGCCAGCAGCTTGACTAGCGGGAGGGCGGACGAGCAGTACTTC. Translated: CASSLTSGRADEQYF.